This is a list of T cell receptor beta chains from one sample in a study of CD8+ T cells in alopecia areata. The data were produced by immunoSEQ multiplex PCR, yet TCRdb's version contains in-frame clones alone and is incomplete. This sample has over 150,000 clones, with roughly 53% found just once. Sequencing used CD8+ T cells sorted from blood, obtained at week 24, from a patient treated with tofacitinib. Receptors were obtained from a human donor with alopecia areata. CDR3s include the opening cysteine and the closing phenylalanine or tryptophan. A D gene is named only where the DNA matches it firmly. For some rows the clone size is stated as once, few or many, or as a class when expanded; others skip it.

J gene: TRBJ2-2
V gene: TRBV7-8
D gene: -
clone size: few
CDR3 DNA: TGTGCCAGCAGCACAAAGTTTTCAGCCGGGGAGCTGTTTTTT
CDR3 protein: CASSTKFSAGELFF

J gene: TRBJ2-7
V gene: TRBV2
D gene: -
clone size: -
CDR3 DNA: TGTGCCAGCAGTGAGGCCAACTCCTACGAGCAGTACTTC
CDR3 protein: CASSEANSYEQYF

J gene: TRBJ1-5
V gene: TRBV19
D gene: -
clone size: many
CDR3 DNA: TGTGCCACCCGCTATAGCAATCAGCCCCAGCATTTT
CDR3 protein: CATRYSNQPQHF

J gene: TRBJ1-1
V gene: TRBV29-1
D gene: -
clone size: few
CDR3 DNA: TGCAGCGGATTAACAGAGGAAGCTTTCTTT
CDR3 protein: CSGLTEEAFF

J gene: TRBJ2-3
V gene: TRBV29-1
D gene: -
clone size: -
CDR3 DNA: TGCAGCGTTGTAGTGTTAAGCGGGCGCACAGATACGCAGTATTTT
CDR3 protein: CSVVVLSGRTDTQYF

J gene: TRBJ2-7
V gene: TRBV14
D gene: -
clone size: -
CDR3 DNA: TGTGCCAGCAGCCAGTGGGGGGATGACGAGCAGTACTTC
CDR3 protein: CASSQWGDDEQYF

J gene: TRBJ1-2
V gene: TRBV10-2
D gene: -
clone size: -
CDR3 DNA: TGCGCCAGCAGTGAGTCCCAGGGACAAAGTGGCTACACCTTC
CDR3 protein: CASSESQGQSGYTF

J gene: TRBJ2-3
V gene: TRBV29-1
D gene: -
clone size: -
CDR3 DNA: TGCAGCGTTGATCGGGGAGATACGCAGTATTTT
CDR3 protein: CSVDRGDTQYF

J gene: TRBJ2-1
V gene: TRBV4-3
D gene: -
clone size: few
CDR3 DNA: TGCGCCAGCAGCCAAGATCGGGGTCATGAGCAGTTCTTC
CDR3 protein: CASSQDRGHEQFF

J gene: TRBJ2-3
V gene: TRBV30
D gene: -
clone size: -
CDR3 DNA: TGTGCCTGGAGTACCGGGACCTCCACAGATACGCAGTATTTT
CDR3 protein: CAWSTGTSTDTQYF

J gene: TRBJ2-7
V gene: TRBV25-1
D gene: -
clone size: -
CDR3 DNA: TGTGCCAGCAGTGATACCGGGACTGGCCTAGACGAGCAGTACTTC
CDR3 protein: CASSDTGTGLDEQYF

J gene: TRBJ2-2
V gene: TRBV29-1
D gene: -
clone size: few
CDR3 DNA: TGCAGCGTTGAAGAGGCCGGGGAGCTGTTTTTT
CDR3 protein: CSVEEAGELFF

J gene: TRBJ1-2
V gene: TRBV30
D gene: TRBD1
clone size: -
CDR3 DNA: TGTGCCTGGATTCGGGACAGGGGGCAACATGGCTACACCTTC
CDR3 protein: CAWIRDRGQHGYTF

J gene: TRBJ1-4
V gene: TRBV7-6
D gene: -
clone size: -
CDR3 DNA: TGTGCCAGCAGCCCACCGGAACCAACTAATGAAAAACTGTTTTTT
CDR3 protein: CASSPPEPTNEKLFF

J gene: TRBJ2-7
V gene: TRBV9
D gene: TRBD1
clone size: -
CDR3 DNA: TGTGCCAGCAGCGTAGGACAGGGGGCGAGGGAGCAGTACTTC
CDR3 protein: CASSVGQGAREQYF

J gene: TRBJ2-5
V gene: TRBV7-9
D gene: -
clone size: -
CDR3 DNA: TGTGCCAGCAGCTTAATGGATCAAGAGACCCAGTACTTC
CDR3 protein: CASSLMDQETQYF

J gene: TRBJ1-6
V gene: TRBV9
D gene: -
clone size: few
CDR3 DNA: TGTGCCAGCAGCGCCCTCCAAACAGGGACCATGAATTCACCCCTCCACTTT
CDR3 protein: CASSALQTGTMNSPLHF

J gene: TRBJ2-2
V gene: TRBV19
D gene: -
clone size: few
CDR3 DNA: TGTGCCAGTAGTCGGTGGGAGATAAACGGGGAGCTGTTTTTT
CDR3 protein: CASSRWEINGELFF

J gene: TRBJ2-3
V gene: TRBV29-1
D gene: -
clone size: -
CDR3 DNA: TGCAGCGTGGAAGGGGATAGCACAGATACGCAGTATTTT
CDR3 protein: CSVEGDSTDTQYF

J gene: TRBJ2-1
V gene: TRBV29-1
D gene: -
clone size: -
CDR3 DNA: TGCAGCGTTAACCCGCAGCGCAATGAGCAGTTCTTC
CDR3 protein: CSVNPQRNEQFF

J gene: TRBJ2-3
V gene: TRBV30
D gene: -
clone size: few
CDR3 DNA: TGTGCCTGGAGTGATAACGGGGGCCACTATACGCAGTATTTT
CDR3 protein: CAWSDNGGHYTQYF

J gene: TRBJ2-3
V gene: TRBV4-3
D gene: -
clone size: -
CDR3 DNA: TGCGCCAGCAGCCAAGATCGGGGACAAATCACAGATACGCAGTATTTT
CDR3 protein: CASSQDRGQITDTQYF

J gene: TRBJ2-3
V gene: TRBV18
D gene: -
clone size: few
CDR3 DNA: TGTGCCAGCTCACGGCGGGCCCCAGATACGCAGTATTTT
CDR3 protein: CASSRRAPDTQYF

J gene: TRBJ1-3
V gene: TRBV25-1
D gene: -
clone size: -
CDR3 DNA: TGTGCCAGCGGTCCGGGACCTGGAAACACCATATATTTT
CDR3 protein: CASGPGPGNTIYF

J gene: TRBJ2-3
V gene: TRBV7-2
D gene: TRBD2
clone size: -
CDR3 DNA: TGTGCCAGCAGCTTAGGATCTAGCGGGGGGGGCAGAGATACGCAGTATTTT
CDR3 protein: CASSLGSSGGGRDTQYF

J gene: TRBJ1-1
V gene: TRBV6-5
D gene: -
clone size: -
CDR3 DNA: TGTGCCAGCAGTTACTCGATGGCTACGAACACTGAAGCTTTCTTT
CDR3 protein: CASSYSMATNTEAFF

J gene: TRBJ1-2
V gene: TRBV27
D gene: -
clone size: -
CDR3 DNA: TGTGCCAGCAGTTTGGCCGGGGATGACTATGGCTACACCTTC
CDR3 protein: CASSLAGDDYGYTF

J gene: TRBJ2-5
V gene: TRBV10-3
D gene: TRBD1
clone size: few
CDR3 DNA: TGTGCCATCAGTGAAGCGGGACAGGGGTCTCAAGAGACCCAGTACTTC
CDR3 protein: CAISEAGQGSQETQYF

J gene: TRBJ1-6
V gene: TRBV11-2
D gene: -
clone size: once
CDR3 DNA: TGTGCCAGCAGCTTAGCCTACCGGGAGGATTCACCCCTCCACTTT
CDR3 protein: CASSLAYREDSPLHF

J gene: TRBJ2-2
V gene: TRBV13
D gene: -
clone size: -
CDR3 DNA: TGTGCCAGCAGCTCCTCGGGCCGTCCCATCACCGGGGAGCTGTTTTTT
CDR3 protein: CASSSSGRPITGELFF

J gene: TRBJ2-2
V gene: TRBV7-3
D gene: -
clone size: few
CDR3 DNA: TGTGCCAGCAGCTTAATACAGAACACCGGGGAGCTGTTTTTT
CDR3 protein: CASSLIQNTGELFF

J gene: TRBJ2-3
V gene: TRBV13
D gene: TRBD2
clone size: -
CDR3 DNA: TGTGCCAGCAGCTTTGTAGCGGGGGGTAGAGATACGCAGTATTTT
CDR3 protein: CASSFVAGGRDTQYF

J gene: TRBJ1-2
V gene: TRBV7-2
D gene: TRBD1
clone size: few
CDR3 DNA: TGTGCCAGCAGCCTCCATCGACAGGGGAGGGGGAACACCTTC
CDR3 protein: CASSLHRQGRGNTF

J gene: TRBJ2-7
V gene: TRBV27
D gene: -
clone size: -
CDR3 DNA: TGTGCCAGCAGTTTAGGGGGGCCCTACGAGCAGTACTTC
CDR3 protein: CASSLGGPYEQYF

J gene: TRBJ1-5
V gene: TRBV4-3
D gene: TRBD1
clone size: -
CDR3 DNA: TGCGCCAGCAGCCAGGAAAGGACAGGAGGCCAGCCCCAGCATTTT
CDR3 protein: CASSQERTGGQPQHF

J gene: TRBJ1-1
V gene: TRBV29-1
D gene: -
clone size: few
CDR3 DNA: TGCAGCGTCGCTGGCACTGAAGCTTTCTTT
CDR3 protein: CSVAGTEAFF

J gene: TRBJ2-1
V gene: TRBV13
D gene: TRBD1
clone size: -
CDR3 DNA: TGTGCCAGCAGCCCGACAGGGGACTCCTACAATGAGCAGTTCTTC
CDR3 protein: CASSPTGDSYNEQFF

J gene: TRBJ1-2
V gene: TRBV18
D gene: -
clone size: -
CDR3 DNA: TGTGCCAGCTCACCACAGGGCTCGGGGTATGGCTACACCTTC
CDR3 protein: CASSPQGSGYGYTF

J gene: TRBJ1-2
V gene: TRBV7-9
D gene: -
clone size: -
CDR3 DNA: TGTGCCAGCAGCTTAGGGGATTATAACTATGGCTACACCTTC
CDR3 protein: CASSLGDYNYGYTF

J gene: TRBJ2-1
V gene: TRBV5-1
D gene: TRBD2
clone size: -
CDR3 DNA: TGCGCCAGCAGACCTAGCGGGGACTTACTCAATGAGCAGTTCTTC
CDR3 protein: CASRPSGDLLNEQFF

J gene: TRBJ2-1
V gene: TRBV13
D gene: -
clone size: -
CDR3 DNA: TGTGCCAGCAGCTTAGGCCCCGGGGGGCAGTTCTTC
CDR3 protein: CASSLGPGGQFF

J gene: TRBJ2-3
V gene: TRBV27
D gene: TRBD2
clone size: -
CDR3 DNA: TGTGCCAGCAGTTTAATAGCGGGGGGCACAGATACGCAGTATTTT
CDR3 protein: CASSLIAGGTDTQYF

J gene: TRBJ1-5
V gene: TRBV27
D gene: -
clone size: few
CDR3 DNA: TGTGCCAGCAGTTTTGGAGTCAATCAGCCCCAGCATTTT
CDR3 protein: CASSFGVNQPQHF

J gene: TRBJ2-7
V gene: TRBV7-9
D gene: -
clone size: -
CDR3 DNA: TGTGCCAGCAGCTTTAACCGGGACGGTGACTACGAGCAGTACTTC
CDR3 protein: CASSFNRDGDYEQYF

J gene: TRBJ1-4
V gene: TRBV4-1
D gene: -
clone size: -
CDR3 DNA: TGCGCCAGCAGCCAAGATAATAGGGGCGCCCCGAATGAAAAACTGTTTTTT
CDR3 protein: CASSQDNRGAPNEKLFF

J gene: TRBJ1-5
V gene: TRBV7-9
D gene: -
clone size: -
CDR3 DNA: TGTGCCAGCAGAGCGGACGGTAGCAATCAGCCCCAGCATTTT
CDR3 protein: CASRADGSNQPQHF

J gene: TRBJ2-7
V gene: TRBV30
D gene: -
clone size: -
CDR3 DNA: TGTGCCTGGAGTTCTGGCCGAAAAACCTACGAGCAGTACTTC
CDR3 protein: CAWSSGRKTYEQYF

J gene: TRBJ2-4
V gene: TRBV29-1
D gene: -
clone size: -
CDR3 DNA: TGCAGCGCAAAACAGGGGGGGGCGAGGAACATTCAGTACTTC
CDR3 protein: CSAKQGGARNIQYF

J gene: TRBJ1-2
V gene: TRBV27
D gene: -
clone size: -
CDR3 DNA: TGTGCCAGTGGCCTCCCGGGGGACGAAAGCTCCTTC
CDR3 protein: CASGLPGDESSF

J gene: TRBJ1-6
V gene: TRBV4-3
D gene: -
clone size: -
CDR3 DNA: TGCGCCAGCAGCCAAGATGCCGCCATGCTGGAACCCCTCCACTTT
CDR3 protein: CASSQDAAMLEPLHF

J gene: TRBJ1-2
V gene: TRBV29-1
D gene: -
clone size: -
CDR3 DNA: TGCAGCGTTGGGGAGGGGCCGGGCGGCTACACCTTC
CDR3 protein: CSVGEGPGGYTF

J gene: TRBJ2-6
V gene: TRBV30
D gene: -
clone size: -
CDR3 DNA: TGTGCCTGGAGTGTAGACGGTGGAGCCTCTGGGGCCAACGTCCTGACTTTC
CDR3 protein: CAWSVDGGASGANVLTF

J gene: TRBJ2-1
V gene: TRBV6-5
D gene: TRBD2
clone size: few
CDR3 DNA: TGTGCCAGCAGTTACAGCGGGGGGGCCAATGAGCAGTTCTTC
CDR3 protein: CASSYSGGANEQFF

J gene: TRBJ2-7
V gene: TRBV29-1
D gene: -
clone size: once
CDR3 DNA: TGCAGCGCCGGGGCTTCCTACGAGCAGTACTTC
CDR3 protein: CSAGASYEQYF

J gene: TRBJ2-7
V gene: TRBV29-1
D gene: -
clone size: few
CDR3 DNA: TGCAGCGTGGAAGGGGGGGATTCAGCCTCCTACGAGCAGTACTTC
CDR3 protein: CSVEGGDSASYEQYF